Each of the 32 T cell receptor beta chains below was sequenced from the same sample in a study of beta chain features in type 1 diabetes listed by TCRdb under 2018. Study-wide findings and limitations: Type 1 diabetes patients showed a moderate but significant shortening of TCRB CDR3 length in all four CD4+ subsets.

Antigens of these TCRs are unknown. The library was obtained by the immunoSEQ multiplex PCR assay. The High Capacity cDNA Reverse Transcription Kit was used to reverse transcribe all of the isolated RNA, meaning that expressed TCRB transcripts were what got sequenced. Imported from immuneACCESS, the table was reduced by TCRdb to in-frame sequences with V and J called. These copies leave out some clones; in studies compared against another copy, an unresolved V gene accounts for under half, and the cause of the remainder is not known. The sample yields around 130,000 clones; roughly 10% were counted once. About 0.7% of the sample is in the top ten clones. Sequencing input: central memory CD4+ T cells from blood. The origin of the receptors is a man aged 30 to 39 with type 1 diabetes.

This chain joins TRBV5-1 and TRBJ1-1; 8 nucleotides align to TRBD1. CDR3 length: 13 amino acids. The V and J ends lost 5 bases and 4 bases, in that order; junction bases with no gene match: 4. Per the germline V gene, CDR1 is SGHRS and CDR2 is YFSETQ. CDR3 in amino acids: CASRPTGGTEAFF. The CDR3 DNA reads as TGCGCCAGCAGACCCACAGGGGGCACTGAAGCTTTCTTT.

The CDR3: CASIDTGNTGELFF. The CDR3 bases are TGTGCCAGCATCGACACAGGAAACACCGGGGAGCTGTTTTTT. J is TRBJ2-2 and V is TRBV6-6, with a weak D call TRBD1 (5 bases). The germline V and J ends were trimmed by 7 bases and 2 bases, with 11 bases remaining between them. CDR3 size: 14 residues. Germline CDR1 is MNHNY and CDR2 is SVGAGI (reference sequence).

This clone was recorded many times. The chain's CDR3 is CATSGQVGYGYTF. CDR3 nucleotide sequence: TGTGCCACCAGCGGGCAGGTTGGATATGGCTACACCTTC. The rearrangement joins TRBV15 to TRBJ1-2, with no clear D. Per the germline V gene, CDR1 is LNHNV and CDR2 is YYDKDF (reference sequence). CDR3 length equals 13 residues. Trimming left V 5 bases short and J 5 bases short, with 12 bases between.

This clone was observed a handful of times. This sequence joins TRBV28 and TRBJ2-3; D possibly corresponds to TRBD1 (5 bases). The CDR3 covers 17 residues. Trimming pared 4 bases from V and 0 bases from J, leaving 17 bases between. Germline CDR1 MDHEN, CDR2 SYDVKM. The CDR3 nucleotides are TGTGCCAGCAGTTACCAGACAGCCAAATCTAGCACAGATACGCAGTATTTT. It specifies CASSYQTAKSSTDTQYF.

This chain links TRBV28 with TRBJ2-5, with a tentative D call TRBD2 (5 bases). This CDR3 has 14 amino acids. Trimming pared 2 bases from V and 0 bases from J, leaving 7 bases between. Germline assignment: CDR1 MDHEN and CDR2 SYDVKM. CDR3 sequence (DNA): TGTGCCAGCAGTTTACCGGGGTACCAAGAGACCCAGTACTTC. It is translated as CASSLPGYQETQYF.

This clone was seen a few times. The chain employs TRBV2 and TRBJ1-5; D is possibly TRBD1 (5 bases). The V gene's germline CDR1 is SNHLY and CDR2 FYNNEI. Trimming took 6 bases from V and 4 from J, leaving 13 bases between them. The CDR3 is 14 amino acids. The CDR3 sequence is CASRGTGSNQPQHF. The CDR3 DNA reads as TGTGCCAGCAGGGGAACAGGTTCAAATCAGCCCCAGCATTTT.

The sample holds many counts of this clone. J is TRBJ2-1 and V is TRBV7-2, with 10 bases matching TRBD1. The CDR3 is 16 residues long. From germline, CDR1 is SGHTA and CDR2 FQGNSA. V lost 0 bases and J lost 4; bases outside the gene matches: 3. The CDR3 here is CASSLAGTGVYNEQFF. CDR3 bases: TGTGCCAGCAGCTTAGCCGGGACAGGGGTTTACAATGAGCAGTTCTTC. Supplemented by reference TRBV7-2 and TRBJ2-1, the full variable domain reads GAGVSQSPSNKVTEKGKDVELRCDPISGHTALYWYRQSLGQGLEFLIYFQGNSAPDKSGLPSDRFSAERTGGSVSTLTIQRTQQEDSAVYLCASSLAGTGVYNEQFFGPGTRLTVL.

This clone was picked up many times. This rearrangement joins TRBV7-9 to TRBJ1-3; the match to TRBD1 covers 8 bases. Germline-derived CDR1 and CDR2 are SEHNR and FQNEAQ (reference sequence). The CDR3 has 14 amino acids. After removal of 5 bases from V and 4 bases from J, the junction contained 4 bases not matched to a gene. The CDR3 reads CASSPDRVGNTIYF. CDR3 DNA: TGTGCCAGCAGCCCGGACAGGGTCGGAAACACCATATATTTT.

The table lists this clone with a few counts. J is TRBJ2-5 and V is TRBV4-2; maybe TRBD2 (6 bases). The CDR3 extends over 15 amino acids. The germline V gene has CDR1 LGHNA and CDR2 YNFKEQ. V lost 4 bases and J lost 3, with 15 bases in between. CDR3 DNA: TGTGCCAGCAGCCGGTCTAGCGTAGGGGAAGAGACCCAGTACTTC. The encoded protein is CASSRSSVGEETQYF.

V gene TRBV10-3 combines with J gene TRBJ1-6; 10 bases are shared with TRBD1. This CDR3 is 14 amino acids long. The trim removed 4 bases at V and 9 bases at J, leaving 3 bases unmatched. In germline, CDR1 is ENHRY, CDR2 SYGVKD. The chain's CDR3 is CAISVDRGGSPLHF. The CDR3 DNA reads TGTGCCATCAGTGTGGACAGGGGGGGTTCACCCCTCCACTTT.

This clone turned up a few times. The chain couples TRBV5-1 to TRBJ2-3; 9 nucleotides agree with TRBD2. Germline-derived CDR1 and CDR2 are SGHRS and YFSETQ. This CDR3 contains 15 residues. After removal of 0 bases from V and 10 bases from J, the junction contained 9 bases not matched to a gene. For the CDR3, the DNA is TGCGCCAGCAGCTTGGCGGTAGCGGGGGTACCTGCGCAGTATTTT. Translation: CASSLAVAGVPAQYF.

The sample holds a few counts of this clone. This CDR3 reads CAINEAGGGVGDNEQFF. The CDR3 bases are TGTGCCATCAACGAAGCGGGGGGAGGAGTTGGTGACAATGAGCAGTTCTTC. V is TRBV10-3 and J is TRBJ2-1; 9 positions agree with TRBD2. The CDR3 sequence is 17 residues long. Per germline, CDR1 ENHRY and CDR2 SYGVKD. J lost 5 bases, V lost 7 bases, and 15 bases had no gene match.

CDR3 protein: CASSLPSIVTQYF. The CDR3 region has the DNA TGTGCCAGCAGCTTGCCCTCCATAGTAACCCAGTACTTC. This chain joins TRBV11-2 and TRBJ2-5; D unclear. The V gene lost 3 bases and the J gene lost 8 bases, with 13 bases spanning the gap. In germline, CDR1 is SGHAT, CDR2 FQNNGV. There are 13 residues in the CDR3.

The chain links TRBV18 to TRBJ2-1, with D unclear. This CDR3 is 13 amino acids long. The germline V gene encodes CDR1 KGHSH and CDR2 LQKENI. The ends were cut back, 3 bases at V and 4 bases at J, with 7 bases in the middle. DNA of the CDR3: TGTGCCAGCTCACCGTCGAGGTACAATGAGCAGTTCTTC. This encodes CASSPSRYNEQFF.

This clone came up a few times. The rearrangement links TRBV7-2 to TRBJ1-2; no clear D. The V gene lost 1 base and the J gene lost 3 bases, with 6 bases spanning the gap. CDR1 SGHTA and CDR2 FQGNSA come from the germline V gene. This CDR3 region has 13 residues. CDR3 region: CASSLEQYYGYTF. DNA of the CDR3: TGTGCCAGCAGCTTAGAACAGTACTATGGCTACACCTTC.

This clone was detected a few times. V is TRBV9 and J is TRBJ2-6; D not certain. V was trimmed by 3 bases and J by 4 bases, leaving 5 bases between them. This CDR3 spans 13 amino acids. The V gene's germline CDR1 is SGDLS and CDR2 YYNGEE. The CDR3 bases are TGTGCCAGCAGCGCCCCAGGGGCCAACGTCCTGACTTTC. It encodes CASSAPGANVLTF.

The CDR3, as DNA: TGTGCCACCAGCAGAGGTACAGACAACTATGGCTACACCTTC. This translates into CATSRGTDNYGYTF. V usage is TRBV15 and J usage is TRBJ1-2; D gene unclear. Trimming left V 1 base short and J 2 bases short, with 8 bases between. This CDR3 spans 14 amino acids. From germline, CDR1 is LNHNV and CDR2 YYDKDF (reference sequence).

The rearrangement links TRBV30 to TRBJ1-6; possibly TRBD1 for D (6 bases). The V gene lost 2 bases and the J gene lost 3 bases, with 8 bases spanning the gap. CDR1 and CDR2 (germline): GTSNPN, SVGIG (reference sequence). This CDR3 has 14 amino acids. The CDR3 reads CAWSSGHYNSPLHF. The CDR3 DNA is TGTGCCTGGAGTTCGGGACACTATAATTCACCCCTCCACTTT.

The rearrangement joins TRBV7-2 to TRBJ2-7; 11 bases match TRBD1. After removal of 1 base from V and 3 bases from J, the junction contained 2 bases not matched to a gene. This CDR3 is 15 amino acids long. The germline CDR1 and CDR2 sequences are SGHTA and FQGNSA. DNA for the CDR3: TGTGCCAGCAGCTTAGTTGGGACAGGGGGCTACGAGCAGTACTTC. The encoded protein is CASSLVGTGGYEQYF. The full variable domain, with the rest looked up from reference TRBV7-2 and TRBJ2-7, is GAGVSQSPSNKVTEKGKDVELRCDPISGHTALYWYRQSLGQGLEFLIYFQGNSAPDKSGLPSDRFSAERTGGSVSTLTIQRTQQEDSAVYLCASSLVGTGGYEQYFGPGTRLTVT.

The rearrangement uses TRBV9 and TRBJ2-3, with 8 bases fitting TRBD2. The J segment lost 1 base and the V segment lost 0 bases, leaving 1 base of the junction unmatched. The CDR3 has 15 amino acids. CDR1 and CDR2 from the germline V gene are SGDLS and YYNGEE. This CDR3 reads CASSVAGGRTDTQYF. For the CDR3, the DNA is TGTGCCAGCAGCGTAGCGGGGGGGCGCACAGATACGCAGTATTTT.

This sequence joins TRBV7-9 and TRBJ2-1, with 8 bases fitting TRBD2. Per the germline V gene, CDR1 is SEHNR and CDR2 is FQNEAQ (reference sequence). V gave up 5 bases and J gave up 7 bases; unmatched junction bases: 10. The CDR3 loop spans 15 amino acids. CDR3 sequence reads: CASSPGTRLWNEQFF. Written as DNA, the CDR3 is TGTGCCAGCAGCCCCGGGACTAGGTTGTGGAATGAGCAGTTCTTC.

The sample holds a few counts of this clone. The chain joins TRBV15 to TRBJ2-7; 9 bases fit TRBD1. The trim removed 5 bases at V and 5 bases at J, leaving 10 bases unmatched. The CDR3 is 15 amino acids. Germline assignment: CDR1 LNHNV and CDR2 YYDKDF (reference sequence). For the CDR3, the DNA is TGTGCCACCAGCCGAGCCGGGACAGGGTACGACGAGCAGTACTTC. It yields the protein CATSRAGTGYDEQYF. Variable domain in full (rest from reference TRBV15 and TRBJ2-7): DAMVIQNPRYQVTQFGKPVTLSCSQTLNHNVMYWYQQKSSQAPKLLFHYYDKDFNNEADTPDNFQSRRPNTSFCFLDIRSPGLGDTAMYLCATSRAGTGYDEQYFGPGTRLTVT.

This chain joins TRBV5-1 and TRBJ2-1; D may be TRBD2 (6 bases). Germline assignment: CDR1 SGHRS and CDR2 YFSETQ. The CDR3 is 16 amino acids. V was shortened by 4 bases and J by 5 bases, with 19 bases between the two germline ends. This CDR3 is CASSILSGLGDNEQFF. Here the CDR3 DNA reads TGCGCCAGCAGCATCCTTTCGGGACTGGGAGACAATGAGCAGTTCTTC.

This clone was seen ten or more times. The rearrangement uses TRBV7-2 and TRBJ2-3; the D gene is possibly TRBD1 (6 bases). Trimming pared 3 bases from V and 9 bases from J, leaving 19 bases between. The CDR3 covers 15 residues. Germline CDR1 is SGHTA and CDR2 is FQGNSA. CDR3 nucleotide sequence: TGTGCCAGCAGCTTCCAAAGGGGCTCAGGGGACACGCAGTATTTT. Amino acid sequence: CASSFQRGSGDTQYF.

This clone has a handful of counts. The chain recombines TRBV29-1 with TRBJ2-1, with TRBD1 as a possible D gene (5 bases). CDR3 length: 14 residues. The germline V gene encodes CDR1 SQVTM and CDR2 ANQGSEA. Trimming took 7 bases from V and 3 from J, leaving 16 bases between them. The CDR3 bases are TGCAGCGCCCAGGGTACCTTCGACTACAATGAGCAGTTCTTC. This encodes CSAQGTFDYNEQFF.

The chain links TRBV15 to TRBJ1-5, with no clear D. Germline lookup yields CDR1 LNHNV and CDR2 YYDKDF (reference sequence). The CDR3 has 12 amino acids. V was trimmed by 3 bases and J by 9 bases, leaving 9 bases between them. CDR3 in amino acids: CATSSRGGPQHF. The CDR3 DNA reads TGTGCCACCAGCAGTCGCGGAGGGCCCCAGCATTTT. Full variable domain (rest looked up from reference TRBV15 and TRBJ1-5): DAMVIQNPRYQVTQFGKPVTLSCSQTLNHNVMYWYQQKSSQAPKLLFHYYDKDFNNEADTPDNFQSRRPNTSFCFLDIRSPGLGDTAMYLCATSSRGGPQHFGDGTRLSIL.

This clone was picked up a small number of times. The V and J genes are TRBV5-1 and TRBJ2-5; D not resolved. Trimming shortened V by 4 bases and J by 7 bases, and 8 bases separated the two germline ends. This CDR3 has 11 residues. CDR1 is SGHRS and CDR2 is YFSETQ in the germline V gene. CDR3 coding DNA: TGCGCCAGCAGCGTAGAGAGGACCCAGTACTTC. The encoded protein is CASSVERTQYF.

This clone was seen a few times. The genes are TRBV5-1 and TRBJ2-1; D not certain. Trimming pared 4 bases from V and 0 bases from J, leaving 14 bases between. The CDR3 is made up of 16 amino acids. Germline CDR1 reads SGHRS; CDR2 reads YFSETQ. The DNA for the CDR3 is TGCGCCAGCAGCACAACAGACATGAGCTCCTACAATGAGCAGTTCTTC. Encoded protein: CASSTTDMSSYNEQFF.

A few counts support this clone. This chain joins TRBV4-1 and TRBJ1-6, with TRBD1 as a possible D gene (5 bases). The germline V and J ends were trimmed by 0 bases and 10 bases, with 16 bases remaining between them. Per germline, CDR1 MGHRA and CDR2 YSYEKL. This CDR3 comprises 16 residues. The CDR3 DNA is TGCGCCAGCAGCCAAGATCGCGGCCAGGGAGGGTCACCCCTCCACTTT. As protein: CASSQDRGQGGSPLHF.

This clone was seen only a few times. This chain uses TRBV7-8 with TRBJ2-3, with D unclear. There are 13 residues in the CDR3. Germline CDR1 is SGHVS and CDR2 is FQNEAQ. V gave up 1 base and J gave up 6 bases, with 8 bases separating them. The CDR3 DNA reads as TGTGCCAGCAGCTTAGGACTCTTGGATACGCAGTATTTT. This translates into CASSLGLLDTQYF.

This clone was detected many times. The genes are TRBV23-1 and TRBJ2-3; TRBD2 matches at 10 bases. TRBV23-1 is known as an ORF, though its function is uncertain. Trimming at V came to 2 bases and at J to 2 bases, leaving 7 bases not matched to a gene. The CDR3 has 17 residues. CDR3 sequence (DNA): TGCGCCAGCAGTCAACTAGCGGGGGCCCAGGACACAGATACGCAGTATTTT. Its translation is CASSQLAGAQDTDTQYF.

In this sample, this clone turned up a few times. The chain combines TRBV6-5 with TRBJ2-3, with a tentative D call TRBD1 (6 bases). The CDR3 spans 13 residues. Trimming shortened V by 0 bases and J by 5 bases, and 6 bases separated the two germline ends. In germline, CDR1 is MNHEY, CDR2 SVGAGI. CDR3 bases: TGTGCCAGCAGTTACTCGACAGGAGATACGCAGTATTTT. Its protein product is CASSYSTGDTQYF.